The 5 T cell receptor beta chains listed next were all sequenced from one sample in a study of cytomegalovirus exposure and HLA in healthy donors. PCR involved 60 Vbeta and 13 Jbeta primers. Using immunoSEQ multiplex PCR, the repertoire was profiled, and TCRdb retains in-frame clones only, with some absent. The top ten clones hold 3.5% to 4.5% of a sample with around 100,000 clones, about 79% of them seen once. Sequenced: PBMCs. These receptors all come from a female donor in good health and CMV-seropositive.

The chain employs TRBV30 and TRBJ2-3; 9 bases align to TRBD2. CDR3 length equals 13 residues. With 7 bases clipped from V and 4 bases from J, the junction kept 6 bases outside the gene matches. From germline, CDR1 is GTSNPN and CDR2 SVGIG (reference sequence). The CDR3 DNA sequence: TGTGCCTACGGCGCGGGGGGGCCAGATACGCAGTATTTT. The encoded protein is CAYGAGGPDTQYF. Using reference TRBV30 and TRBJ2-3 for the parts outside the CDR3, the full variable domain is SQTIHQWPATLVQPVGSPLSLECTVEGTSNPNLYWYRQAAGRGLQLLFYSVGIGQISSEVPQNLSASRPQDRQFILSSKKLLLSDSGFYLCAYGAGGPDTQYFGPGTRLTVL.

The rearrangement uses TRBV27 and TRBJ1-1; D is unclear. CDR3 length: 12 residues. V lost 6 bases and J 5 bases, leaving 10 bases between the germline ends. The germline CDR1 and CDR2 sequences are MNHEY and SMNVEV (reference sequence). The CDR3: CASSSVGTEAFF. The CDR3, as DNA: TGTGCCAGCAGCTCCGTCGGGACTGAAGCTTTCTTT.

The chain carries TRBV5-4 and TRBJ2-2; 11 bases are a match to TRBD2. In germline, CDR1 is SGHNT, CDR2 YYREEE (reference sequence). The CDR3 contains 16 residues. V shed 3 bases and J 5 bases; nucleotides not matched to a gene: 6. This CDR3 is CASSWASGRRTGELFF. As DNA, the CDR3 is TGTGCCAGCAGCTGGGCTAGCGGGAGGCGAACCGGGGAGCTGTTTTTT.

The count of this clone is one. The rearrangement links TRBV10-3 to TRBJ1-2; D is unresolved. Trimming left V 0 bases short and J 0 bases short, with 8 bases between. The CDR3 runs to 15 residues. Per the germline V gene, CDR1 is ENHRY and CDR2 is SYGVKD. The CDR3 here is CAISESRRANYGYTF. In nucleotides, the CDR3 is TGTGCCATCAGTGAGTCTCGCCGGGCTAACTATGGCTACACCTTC.

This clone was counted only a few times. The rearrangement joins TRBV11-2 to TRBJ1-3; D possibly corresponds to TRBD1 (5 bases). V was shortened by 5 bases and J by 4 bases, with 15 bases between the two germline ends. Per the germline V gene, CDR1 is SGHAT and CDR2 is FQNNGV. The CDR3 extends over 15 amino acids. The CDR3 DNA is TGTGCCAGCAGCCCGTCGGGGGGGACCGGAAACACCATATATTTT. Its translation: CASSPSGGTGNTIYF.